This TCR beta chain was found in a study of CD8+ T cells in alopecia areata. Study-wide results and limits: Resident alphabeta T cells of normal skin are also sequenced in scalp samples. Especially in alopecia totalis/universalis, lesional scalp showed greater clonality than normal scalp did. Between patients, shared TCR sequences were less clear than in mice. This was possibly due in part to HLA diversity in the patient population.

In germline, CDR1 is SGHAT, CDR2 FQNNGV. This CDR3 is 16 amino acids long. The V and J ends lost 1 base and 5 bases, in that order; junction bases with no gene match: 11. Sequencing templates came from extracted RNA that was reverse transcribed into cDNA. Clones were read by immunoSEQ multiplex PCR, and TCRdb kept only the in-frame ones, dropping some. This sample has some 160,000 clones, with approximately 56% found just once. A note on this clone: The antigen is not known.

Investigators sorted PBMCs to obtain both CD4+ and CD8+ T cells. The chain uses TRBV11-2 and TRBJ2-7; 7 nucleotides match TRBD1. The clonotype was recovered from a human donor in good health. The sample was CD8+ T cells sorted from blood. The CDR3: CASSLAPTGMKDEQYF. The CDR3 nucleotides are TGTGCCAGCAGCTTAGCGCCGACAGGGATGAAGGACGAGCAGTACTTC.